This T cell receptor (beta chain) was obtained from a study of cytomegalovirus exposure and HLA in healthy donors. 60 Vbeta and 13 Jbeta primers were used in PCR. Sequencing was performed with immunoSEQ multiplex PCR; in TCRdb, only in-frame clones are kept and a portion is missing. Counted here are just over 150,000 clones, 65% to 90% occurring once; the ten biggest clones make up more than 6.5%. V dropped 7 bases and J dropped 7 bases, with 8 bases sitting between them. CDR3 length equals 11 residues. Germline-derived CDR1 and CDR2 are MNHEY and SMNVEV (reference sequence). The J gene is TRBJ2-1, the V gene TRBV27; tentative D call: TRBD2 (5 bases). Material for sequencing was PBMCs. The sequence was collected from a woman aged 50 to 65 in good health and CMV-seropositive. This CDR3 is CASIRRNEQFF. Here the CDR3 DNA reads TGTGCCAGCATCCGGAGGAATGAGCAGTTCTTC.